Each of the 16 T cell receptor beta chains below was sequenced from the same sample in a study of siplizumab effects on memory and regulatory T cells. The protocol was immunoSEQ multiplex PCR, while the TCRdb copy is restricted to in-frame clones and leaves out a portion. The sample yields more than 50,000 clones, about 92% seen once. The sequenced sample was CD8+ T cells sorted from blood. Source of these receptors: a human donor in good health.

A remark on this clone: Germline is not matched at one junction end, which may reflect a read error. CDR3 amino acids: CASSSTSGRKYQETQYF. CDR3 DNA: TGTGCTAGCAGCTCAACTAGCGGGAGGAAGTACCAAGAGACCCAGTACTTC. The gene calls are TRBV7-7 and TRBJ2-5; 12 bases agree with TRBD2. The CDR3 covers 17 residues. Germline CDR1 is SSHAT and CDR2 is FNYEAQ (reference sequence). The full variable domain, its missing parts supplied by reference TRBV7-7 and TRBJ2-5, is GAGVSQSPRYKVTKRGQDVTLRCDPISSHATLYWYQQALGQGPEFLTYFNYEAQPDKSGLPSDRFSAERPEGSISTLTIQRTEQRDSAMYRCASSSTSGRKYQETQYFGPGTRLLVL.

The V call is TRBV28, the J call TRBJ2-5; 7 nucleotides agree with TRBD1. CDR1 and CDR2 from the germline V gene are MDHEN and SYDVKM. After removal of 4 bases from V and 1 base from J, the junction contained 9 bases not matched to a gene. The CDR3 is made up of 16 amino acids. The CDR3 bases are TGTGCCAGCAGTTCGGGACAGCGATGGCCCCAAGAGACCCAGTACTTC. Translated: CASSSGQRWPQETQYF.

The chain combines TRBV2 with TRBJ2-2; 9 bases align to TRBD2. With V trimmed by 1 base and J by 1 base, 4 bases remained unmatched. Germline-derived CDR1 and CDR2 are SNHLY and FYNNEI. There are 17 residues in the CDR3. The CDR3 is CASSEGSGSWNTGELFF. In DNA, the CDR3 is TGTGCCAGCAGTGAAGGTAGCGGGAGTTGGAACACCGGGGAGCTGTTTTTT.

This chain connects TRBV6-1 to TRBJ1-1; D gene unclear. CDR3 size: 16 residues. Trimming shortened V by 0 bases and J by 0 bases, and 11 bases separated the two germline ends. In germline, CDR1 is MNHNS, CDR2 SASEGT. CDR3 in DNA: TGTGCCAGCAGTGAAGCGCCGTCAGTATTGAACACTGAAGCTTTCTTT. This translates into CASSEAPSVLNTEAFF.

This clone was recorded once. The chain carries TRBV19 and TRBJ2-1; TRBD1 or TRBD2 may be the D gene (5 bases each). Per germline, CDR1 LNHDA and CDR2 SQIVND (reference sequence). V was clipped by 6 bases and J by 2 bases, with 20 bases between them. The CDR3 has 17 residues. The CDR3 coding sequence is TGTGCCAGTAGCCGAACACATTACGGGGCCGCCTACAATGAGCAGTTCTTC. Residues: CASSRTHYGAAYNEQFF.

This chain connects TRBV19 to TRBJ2-7; the match to TRBD1 covers 9 bases. Trimming at V came to 3 bases and at J to 3 bases, leaving 3 bases not matched to a gene. Germline values: CDR1 LNHDA, CDR2 SQIVND (reference sequence). The CDR3 runs 14 residues. For the CDR3, the DNA is TGTGCCAGTAGTATTGGACAGGGGCTCTACGAGCAGTACTTC. As protein: CASSIGQGLYEQYF. Combining the CDR3 with reference TRBV19 and TRBJ2-7 gives the whole variable domain DGGITQSPKYLFRKEGQNVTLSCEQNLNHDAMYWYRQDPGQGLRLIYYSQIVNDFQKGDIAEGYSVSREKKESFPLTVTSAQKNPTAFYLCASSIGQGLYEQYFGPGTRLTVT.

This chain links TRBV9 with TRBJ2-7; D remains ambiguous. This CDR3 contains 13 residues. V was clipped by 4 bases and J by 0 bases, with 8 bases between them. Germline V gives CDR1 SGDLS, CDR2 YYNGEE. The CDR3 DNA sequence: TGTGCCAGCAGCTCCACGAGCTCCTACGAGCAGTACTTC. The encoded protein is CASSSTSSYEQYF.

V and J are TRBV10-2 and TRBJ2-7, with a weak D call TRBD1 (5 bases). Germline V gene sequence: CDR1 WSHSY, CDR2 SAAADI. CDR3 size: 12 residues. The ends were cut back, 7 bases at V and 2 bases at J, with 9 bases in the middle. The CDR3 bases are TGCGCCAGCAAGGGGCGAACCTACGAGCAGTACTTC. It specifies CASKGRTYEQYF.

The rearrangement links TRBV10-3 to TRBJ1-2, with D possibly matching TRBD1 (5 bases). CDR1 is ENHRY, CDR2 SYGVKD, per germline. Deletions cut 5 bases from V and 4 bases from J, with 8 bases between. The length of the CDR3 is 12 residues. The CDR3 bases are TGTGCCATCAGTAGGGACGCCTATGGCTACACCTTC. It yields the protein CAISRDAYGYTF.

This chain uses TRBV6-5 with TRBJ2-1, with D possibly TRBD2 on 5 matching bases. V gave up 2 bases and J gave up 10 bases, with 9 bases separating them. CDR3 length: 12 residues. Germline-derived CDR1 and CDR2 are MNHEY and SVGAGI. The CDR3 bases are TGTGCCAGCAGTTACGACCCTAGCGAGCAGTTCTTC. This translates into CASSYDPSEQFF.

The V call is TRBV6-1, the J call TRBJ2-7; TRBD1 matches 8 bases. Germline CDR1 is MNHNS and CDR2 is SASEGT. CDR3 size: 14 residues. V was pared by 6 bases and J by 1 base, with 5 bases of the junction left unmatched. The CDR3 loop is CASRDRVGSYEQYF. DNA for the CDR3: TGTGCCAGCAGGGACAGGGTGGGATCCTACGAGCAGTACTTC.

Only one count was recorded for this clone. The chain has TRBV4-3 and TRBJ2-1, with 8 bases matching TRBD1. There are 14 residues in the CDR3. Germline loops: CDR1 LGHNA, CDR2 YSLEER. With 5 bases clipped from V and 4 bases from J, the junction kept 4 bases outside the gene matches. The CDR3 nucleotides are TGCGCCAGCAGCTACGGACAGGGTTACAATGAGCAGTTCTTC. Its translation is CASSYGQGYNEQFF.

V is TRBV2 and J is TRBJ1-1; no reliable D call. The V end was cut by 6 bases, the J end by 4 bases, with 18 bases between. Germline CDR1 and CDR2: SNHLY and FYNNEI. The CDR3 consists of 15 residues. CDR3 in amino acids: CASRPEGGSGTEAFF. The CDR3 DNA reads as TGTGCCAGCAGACCAGAGGGAGGGTCAGGCACTGAAGCTTTCTTT.

The chain has TRBV7-8 and TRBJ2-7; TRBD1 might be the D (6 bases). V gave up 5 bases and J gave up 0 bases, with 11 bases separating them. CDR1 is SGHVS and CDR2 is FQNEAQ in the germline V gene. The CDR3 contains 14 residues. CDR3 in DNA: TGTGCCAGCAGCACCCGACAGGACTCCTACGAGCAGTACTTC. Translated, it gives CASSTRQDSYEQYF.

The chain recombines TRBV7-9 with TRBJ1-1, with D unclear. The ends were cut back, 5 bases at V and 0 bases at J, with 10 bases in the middle. The CDR3 spans 14 residues. Looked up from germline, CDR1 is SEHNR and CDR2 is FQNEAQ (reference sequence). The CDR3 DNA reads as TGTGCCAGCAGCAGTACTAGCATGAACACTGAAGCTTTCTTT. Amino acid sequence: CASSSTSMNTEAFF.

The rearrangement uses TRBV7-9 and TRBJ2-1, with D maybe TRBD2 (6 bases). The germline V gene has CDR1 SEHNR and CDR2 FQNEAQ (reference sequence). This CDR3 has 14 amino acids. The germline V and J ends were trimmed by 11 bases and 7 bases, with 21 bases remaining between them. CDR3 sequence: CAGRGPPGGNEQFF. The CDR3 nucleotides read TGTGCCGGCCGAGGACCGCCCGGAGGGAATGAGCAGTTCTTC.